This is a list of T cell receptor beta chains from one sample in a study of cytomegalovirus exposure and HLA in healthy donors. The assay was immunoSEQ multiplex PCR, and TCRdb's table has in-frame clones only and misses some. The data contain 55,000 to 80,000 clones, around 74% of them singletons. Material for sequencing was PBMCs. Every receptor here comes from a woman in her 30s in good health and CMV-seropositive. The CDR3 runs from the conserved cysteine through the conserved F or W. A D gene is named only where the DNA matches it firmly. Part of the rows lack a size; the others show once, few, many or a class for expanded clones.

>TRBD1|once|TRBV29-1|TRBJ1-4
CSVGFRTGLNEKLFF
TGCAGCGTTGGTTTTAGGACAGGCCTTAATGAAAAACTGTTTTTT
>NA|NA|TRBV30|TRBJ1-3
CAWMFLNTIYF
TGTGCCTGGATGTTTCTGAACACCATATATTTT
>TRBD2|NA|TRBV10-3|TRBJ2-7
CAISEPGLSYEQYF
TGTGCCATCAGTGAACCGGGACTAAGCTACGAGCAGTACTTC
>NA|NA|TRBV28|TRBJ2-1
CATHYGGKNEQFF
TGTGCCACTCATTATGGGGGGAAGAATGAGCAGTTCTTC
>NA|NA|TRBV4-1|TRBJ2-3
CASSPSGGGTDTQYF
TGCGCCAGCAGCCCCTCGGGCGGGGGCACAGATACGCAGTATTTT
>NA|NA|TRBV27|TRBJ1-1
CASSFLRRGEAFF
TGTGCCAGCAGTTTCTTACGGCGGGGGGAAGCTTTCTTT
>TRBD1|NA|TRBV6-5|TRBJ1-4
CASRQGGNEKLFF
TGTGCCAGCAGACAGGGGGGCAATGAAAAACTGTTTTTT
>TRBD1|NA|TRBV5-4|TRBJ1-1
CASSLPDRVAFF
TGTGCCAGCAGCTTGCCGGACAGGGTGGCTTTCTTT
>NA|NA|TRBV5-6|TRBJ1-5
CASTTWVSGQPQHF
TGTGCCAGCACCACCTGGGTTTCGGGACAGCCCCAGCATTTT
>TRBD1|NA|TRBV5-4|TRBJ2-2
CASSFIQGANTGELFF
TGTGCCAGCAGCTTCATTCAGGGGGCGAACACCGGGGAGCTGTTTTTT
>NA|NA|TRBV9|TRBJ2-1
CASTEGSGEQFF
TGTGCCAGCACGGAGGGTTCGGGTGAGCAGTTCTTC
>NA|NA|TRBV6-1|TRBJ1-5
CASSVRDMGNQPQHF
TGTGCCAGCAGTGTCCGGGATATGGGCAATCAGCCCCAGCATTTT
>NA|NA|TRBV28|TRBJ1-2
CASSLNRVYGYTF
TGTGCCAGCAGTCTCAACAGGGTCTATGGCTACACCTTC
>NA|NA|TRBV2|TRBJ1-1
CASSVLYSNTEAFF
TGTGCCAGCAGTGTTTTGTACAGCAACACTGAAGCTTTCTTT
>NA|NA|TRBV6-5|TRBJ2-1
CASTGQGYHNEQFF
TGTGCCAGCACCGGCCAGGGGTATCACAATGAGCAGTTCTTC
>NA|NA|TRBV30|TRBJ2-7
CAWTSLHEQYF
TGTGCCTGGACTAGTCTCCACGAGCAGTACTTC
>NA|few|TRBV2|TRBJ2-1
CASSERYNEQFF
TGTGCCAGCAGTGAACGCTACAATGAGCAGTTCTTC
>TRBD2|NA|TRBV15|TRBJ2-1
CATSGTSFNEQFF
TGTGCCACCAGCGGGACTAGCTTCAATGAGCAGTTCTTC
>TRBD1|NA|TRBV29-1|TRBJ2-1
CSASEGQGDEQFF
TGCAGCGCCAGTGAGGGACAGGGAGATGAGCAGTTCTTC
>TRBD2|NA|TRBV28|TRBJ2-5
CASSFISGSIQTQYF
TGTGCCAGCAGTTTTATTAGCGGGAGTATTCAGACCCAGTACTTC
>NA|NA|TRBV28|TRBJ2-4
CASNLAGLAKNIQYF
TGTGCCAGCAACCTCGCGGGACTAGCCAAAAACATTCAGTACTTC
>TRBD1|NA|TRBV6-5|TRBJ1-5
CASSVRGQTNQPQHF
TGTGCCAGCAGCGTAAGGGGACAGACTAATCAGCCCCAGCATTTT
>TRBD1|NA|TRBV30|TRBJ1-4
CAWSIPDRGTNEKLFF
TGTGCCTGGAGTATTCCGGACAGGGGAACTAATGAAAAACTGTTTTTT
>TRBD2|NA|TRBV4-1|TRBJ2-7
CASSQAAGLPYEQYF
TGCGCCAGCAGCCAAGCAGCGGGGCTCCCCTACGAGCAGTACTTC
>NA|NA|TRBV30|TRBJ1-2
CAWSVLYGYTF
TGTGCCTGGAGTGTACTTTATGGCTACACCTTC
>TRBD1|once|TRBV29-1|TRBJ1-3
CSAESGTGTGNTIYF
TGCAGCGCCGAGAGCGGGACAGGGACTGGAAACACCATATATTTT
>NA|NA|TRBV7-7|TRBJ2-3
CASSLGGLATDTQYF
TGTGCCAGCAGCTTAGGTGGCCTAGCCACAGATACGCAGTATTTT
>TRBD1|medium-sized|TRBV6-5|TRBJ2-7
CASSRTGSYEQYF
TGTGCCAGCAGTAGGACAGGGTCCTACGAGCAGTACTTC
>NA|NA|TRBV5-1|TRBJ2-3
CASSSTGTDTQYF
TGCGCCAGCAGCTCGACAGGGACTGATACGCAGTATTTT